The sequence of this TCR beta chain was determined in a study of T cells expressing NK-cell markers. Study-level findings and limits: Unclear, still, was the HCMV specificity of the expanded NKG2C+ T cell clones.

Per germline, CDR1 MDHEN and CDR2 SYDVKM. The CDR3 runs to 13 residues. Worth noting for this clonotype: Its antigen is not identified.

With UMIs, 5'RACE template switching was used to make TCR beta cDNA. Reanalyzing the 5' RACE reads, TCRdb keeps one entry per CDR3 protein, without DNA. The record lists 300,000 to 450,000 distinct CDR3 sequences, of which the ten most abundant hold 5.2%. The chain joins TRBV28 to TRBJ1-2; TCRdb's D call of TRBD1 is untestable without DNA. Sequences were obtained from blood T cells: a sorted CD56 or NKG2C T cell subset, CD4+ or CD8+ T cells, or bulk PBMC T cells (not recorded which). The receptor was isolated from a man aged 18 to 69 in good health. The CDR3 loop reads CASSTGTDEGYTF.